These 21 T cell receptor beta chains originate from one sample sequenced in a study of T cells expressing NK-cell markers. For each CDR3 protein, TCRdb gives one entry from its re-call of the 5' RACE reads, without DNA. The listing contains under 200,000 distinct CDR3 sequences. The sequenced sample was blood T cells: a sorted CD56 or NKG2C T cell subset, CD4+ or CD8+ T cells, or bulk PBMC T cells (not recorded which). These receptors originate from a woman between 18 and 69 years old in good health.

This chain connects TRBV5-1 to TRBJ2-7; there is no DNA to check the TCRdb D call of TRBD1. This CDR3 comprises 15 residues. Germline values: CDR1 SGHRS, CDR2 YFSETQ. The CDR3 sequence is CASRPAGGGIYEQYF.

The chain joins TRBV10-3 to TRBJ1-1; TCRdb proposes TRBD1, but this gene call is untestable without DNA. This CDR3 has 14 residues. From germline, CDR1 is ENHRY and CDR2 SYGVKD. CDR3 in amino acids: CAIRRRDQNTEAFF.

The chain is built from TRBV20-1 and TRBJ2-1. Germline V gene lookup returns CDR1 DFQATT and CDR2 SNEGSKA (reference sequence). This CDR3 has 14 residues. The CDR3 loop is CSARGGRAYNEQFF.

The chain joins TRBV18 to TRBJ2-1; no DNA is available, so the TRBD2 call from TCRdb remains unchecked. Germline CDR1 is KGHSH and CDR2 is LQKENI. This CDR3 contains 16 residues. CDR3 loop: CASSPLSGLAANEQFF. Looking up the rest from reference TRBV18 and TRBJ2-1 gives the full variable domain: NAGVMQNPRHLVRRRGQEARLRCSPMKGHSHVYWYRQLPEEGLKFMVYLQKENIIDESGMPKERFSAEFPKEGPSILRIQQVVRGDSAAYFCASSPLSGLAANEQFFGPGTRLTVL.

The chain carries TRBV3-1 and TRBJ2-1; TCRdb names TRBD2, which stays unverified in the absence of DNA. From germline, CDR1 is LGHDT and CDR2 YNNKEL (reference sequence). This CDR3 contains 14 residues. This chain's CDR3 is CASSQSGGYNEQFF.

J is TRBJ2-6 and V is TRBV9. The CDR3 loop spans 17 amino acids. CDR1 is SGDLS and CDR2 is YYNGEE in the germline V gene. CDR3 loop: CASSRLGSSSGANVLTF.

This chain links TRBV5-1 with TRBJ1-6; checking the TCRdb D call of TRBD1 is not possible without DNA. CDR3 size: 15 residues. Per the germline V gene, CDR1 is SGHRS and CDR2 is YFSETQ. CDR3 amino acids: CASSAGTGKDSPLHF.

V usage is TRBV6-6 and J usage is TRBJ2-3; TCRdb names TRBD1, which stays unverified in the absence of DNA. Germline assignment: CDR1 MNHNY and CDR2 SVGAGI (reference sequence). This CDR3 comprises 12 residues. Here the CDR3 reads CASRPTAPPQYF.

This sequence joins TRBV12-5 and TRBJ2-2. The CDR3 sequence is 12 residues long. The V gene's germline CDR1 is LGHNT and CDR2 FRNRAP. The chain's CDR3 is CASGFWAGELFF. The full variable domain, its missing parts supplied by reference TRBV12-5 and TRBJ2-2, is DARVTQTPRHKVTEMGQEVTMRCQPILGHNTVFWYRQTMMQGLELLAYFRNRAPLDDSGMPKDRFSAEMPDATLATLKIQPSEPRDSAVYFCASGFWAGELFFGEGSRLTVL.

The chain uses TRBV12-5 and TRBJ1-2. The CDR3 consists of 12 residues. Germline CDR1 reads LGHNT; CDR2 reads FRNRAP. CDR3 protein: CASGRDGGGYTF.

The V and J genes are TRBV10-3 and TRBJ2-7. This CDR3 has 13 amino acids. Germline V gene lookup returns CDR1 ENHRY and CDR2 SYGVKD. The chain's CDR3 is CAIKFAASYEQYF.

The V call is TRBV18, the J call TRBJ2-2; without DNA, the TCRdb call of TRBD1 cannot be checked. Per germline, CDR1 KGHSH and CDR2 LQKENI. The CDR3 runs to 12 residues. The CDR3 region is CASSQGSGELFF.

The chain employs TRBV20-1 and TRBJ2-7. Germline CDR1 and CDR2: DFQATT and SNEGSKA (reference sequence). CDR3 length equals 15 residues. Here the CDR3 reads CSARPMSKANYEQYF.

CDR3 loop: CAWSVGGVGGDTQYF. This chain joins TRBV30 and TRBJ2-3; lacking DNA, the TRBD1 call made by TCRdb goes unchecked. Germline CDR1 reads GTSNPN; CDR2 reads SVGIG (reference sequence). This CDR3 contains 15 residues.

The chain combines TRBV6-5 with TRBJ1-5; TCRdb's assignment of TRBD1 cannot be checked, as there is no DNA. Germline CDR1 MNHEY, CDR2 SVGAGI. This CDR3 has 14 amino acids. Here the CDR3 reads CASSYEQGNQPQHF.

The chain recombines TRBV4-2 with TRBJ2-1; there is no DNA to check the TCRdb D call of TRBD1. CDR1 and CDR2 (germline): LGHNA, YNFKEQ. This CDR3 region has 14 residues. The CDR3 loop reads CASSQGTGDNEQFF.

V is TRBV9 and J is TRBJ1-4; without DNA, the TCRdb call of TRBD1 cannot be checked. The CDR3 is 15 residues long. Germline V gene lookup returns CDR1 SGDLS and CDR2 YYNGEE. CDR3 protein: CASSGPPPVNEKLFF.

This sequence joins TRBV27 and TRBJ2-1; the D gene TCRdb calls, TRBD2, cannot be checked with no DNA. The CDR3 loop spans 18 amino acids. The germline CDR1 and CDR2 sequences are MNHEY and SMNVEV (reference sequence). The CDR3 reads CASSGLQRGLAGVYEQFF.

CDR3 loop: CASRIDRGGQPQHF. The rearrangement uses TRBV12-3 or TRBV12-4 and TRBJ1-5; the D call from TCRdb, TRBD1, cannot be confirmed without DNA. The CDR3 loop spans 14 amino acids.

This rearrangement joins TRBV27 to TRBJ2-2; TCRdb proposes TRBD1, but this gene call is untestable without DNA. Germline V gene sequence: CDR1 MNHEY, CDR2 SMNVEV (reference sequence). The CDR3 spans 14 residues. This chain's CDR3 is CASKAGANTGELFF.

The V call is TRBV3-1, the J call TRBJ1-2. CDR1 and CDR2 from the germline V gene are LGHDT and YNNKEL (reference sequence). The CDR3 is 13 residues long. This CDR3 reads CASSQQRRLGYTF.